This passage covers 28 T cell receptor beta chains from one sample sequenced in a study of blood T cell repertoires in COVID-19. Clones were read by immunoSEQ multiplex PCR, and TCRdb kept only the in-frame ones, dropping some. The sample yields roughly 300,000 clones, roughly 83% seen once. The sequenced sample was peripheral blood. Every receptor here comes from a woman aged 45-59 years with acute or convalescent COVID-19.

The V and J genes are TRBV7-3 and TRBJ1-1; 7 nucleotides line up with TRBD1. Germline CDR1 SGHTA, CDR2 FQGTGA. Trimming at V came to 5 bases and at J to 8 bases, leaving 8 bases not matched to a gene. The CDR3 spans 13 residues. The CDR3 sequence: CASSENRDREAFF. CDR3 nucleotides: TGTGCCAGCAGCGAAAACCGGGACAGAGAAGCTTTCTTT.

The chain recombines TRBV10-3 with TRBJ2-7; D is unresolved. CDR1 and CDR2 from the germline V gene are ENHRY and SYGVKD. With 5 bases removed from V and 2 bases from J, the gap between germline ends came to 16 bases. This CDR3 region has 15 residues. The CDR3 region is CAISLSPQRPYEQYF. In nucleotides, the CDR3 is TGTGCCATCAGTCTGTCCCCCCAGAGGCCCTACGAGCAGTACTTC.

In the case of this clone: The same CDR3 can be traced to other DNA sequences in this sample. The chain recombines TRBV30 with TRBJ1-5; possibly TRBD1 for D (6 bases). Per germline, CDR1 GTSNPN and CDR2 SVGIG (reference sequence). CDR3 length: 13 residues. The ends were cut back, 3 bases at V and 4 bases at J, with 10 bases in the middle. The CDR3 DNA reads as TGTGCCTGGAGCCTAGGGGGAAATCAGCCCCAGCATTTT. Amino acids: CAWSLGGNQPQHF. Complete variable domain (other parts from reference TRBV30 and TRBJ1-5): SQTIHQWPATLVQPVGSPLSLECTVEGTSNPNLYWYRQAAGRGLQLLFYSVGIGQISSEVPQNLSASRPQDRQFILSSKKLLLSDSGFYLCAWSLGGNQPQHFGDGTRLSIL.

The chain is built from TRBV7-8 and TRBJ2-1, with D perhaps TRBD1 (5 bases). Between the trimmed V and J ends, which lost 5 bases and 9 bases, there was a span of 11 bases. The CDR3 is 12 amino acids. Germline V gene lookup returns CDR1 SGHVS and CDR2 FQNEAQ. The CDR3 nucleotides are TGTGCCAGCAGCCAAGGGGCGAGTGAGCAGTTCTTC. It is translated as CASSQGASEQFF.

The CDR3, as DNA: TGTGCCAGCAGTCCCAGTGAAAACAGGGAAAAACTGTTTTTT. It encodes CASSPSENREKLFF. V and J are TRBV28 and TRBJ1-4; tentative D call: TRBD1 (5 bases). Germline assignment: CDR1 MDHEN and CDR2 SYDVKM. V lost 5 bases to trimming and J lost 8 bases, with 15 bases between them. The CDR3 totals 14 residues.

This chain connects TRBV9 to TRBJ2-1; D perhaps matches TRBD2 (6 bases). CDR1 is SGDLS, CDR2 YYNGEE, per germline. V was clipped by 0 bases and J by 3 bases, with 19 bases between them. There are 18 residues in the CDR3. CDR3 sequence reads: CASSVDREAGKSYNEQFF. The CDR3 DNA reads TGTGCCAGCAGCGTAGATAGAGAGGCGGGGAAAAGCTACAATGAGCAGTTCTTC. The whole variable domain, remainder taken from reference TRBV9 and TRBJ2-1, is DSGVTQTPKHLITATGQRVTLRCSPRSGDLSVYWYQQSLDQGLQFLIQYYNGEERAKGNILERFSAQQFPDLHSELNLSSLELGDSALYFCASSVDREAGKSYNEQFFGPGTRLTVL.

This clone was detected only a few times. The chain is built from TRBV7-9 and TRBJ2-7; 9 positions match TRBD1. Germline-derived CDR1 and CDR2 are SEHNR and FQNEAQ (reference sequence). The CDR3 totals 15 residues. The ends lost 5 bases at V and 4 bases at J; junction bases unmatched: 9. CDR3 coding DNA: TGTGCCAGCAGCCGCCCGGGACAGGGTCGGTACGAGCAGTACTTC. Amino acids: CASSRPGQGRYEQYF.

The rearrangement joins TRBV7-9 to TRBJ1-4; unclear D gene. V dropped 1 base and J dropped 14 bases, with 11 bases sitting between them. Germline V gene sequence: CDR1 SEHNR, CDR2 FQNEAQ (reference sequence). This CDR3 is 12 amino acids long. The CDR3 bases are TGTGCCAGCAGCTTAGAAGTCGGCAGGCTGTTTTTT. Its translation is CASSLEVGRLFF.

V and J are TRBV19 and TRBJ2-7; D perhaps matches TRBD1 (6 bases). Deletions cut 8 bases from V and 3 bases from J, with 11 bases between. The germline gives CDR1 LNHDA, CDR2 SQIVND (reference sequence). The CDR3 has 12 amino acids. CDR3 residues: CASRGHFYEQYF. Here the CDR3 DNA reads TGTGCCAGTCGGGGACATTTCTACGAGCAGTACTTC.

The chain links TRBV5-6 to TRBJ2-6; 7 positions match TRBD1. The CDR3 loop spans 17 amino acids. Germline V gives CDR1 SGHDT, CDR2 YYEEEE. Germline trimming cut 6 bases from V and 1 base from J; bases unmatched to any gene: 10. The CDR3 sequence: CASNRQGLGSGANVLTF. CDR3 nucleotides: TGTGCCAGCAATCGACAGGGTTTAGGTTCTGGGGCCAACGTCCTGACTTTC.

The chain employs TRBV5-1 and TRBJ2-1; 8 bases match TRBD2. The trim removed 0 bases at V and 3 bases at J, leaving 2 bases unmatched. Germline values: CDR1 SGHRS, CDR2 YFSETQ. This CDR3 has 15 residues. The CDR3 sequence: CASSLDGTSYNEQFF. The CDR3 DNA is TGCGCCAGCAGCTTGGATGGGACTAGCTACAATGAGCAGTTCTTC.

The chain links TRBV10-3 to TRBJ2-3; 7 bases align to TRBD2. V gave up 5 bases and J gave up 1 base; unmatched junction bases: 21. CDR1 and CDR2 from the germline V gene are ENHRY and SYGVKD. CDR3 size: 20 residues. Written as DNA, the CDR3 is TGTGCCATCAGTAAAAGGGGAGCTAGCGGAACCCAAGGGGGCACAGATACGCAGTATTTT. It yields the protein CAISKRGASGTQGGTDTQYF.

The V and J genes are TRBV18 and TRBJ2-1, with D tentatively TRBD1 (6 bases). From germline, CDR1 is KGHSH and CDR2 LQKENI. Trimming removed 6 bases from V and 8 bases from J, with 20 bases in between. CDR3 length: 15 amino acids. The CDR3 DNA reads TGTGCCAGCTCGCGCATGCTACAGGGTGTGGATGAGCAGTTCTTC. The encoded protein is CASSRMLQGVDEQFF. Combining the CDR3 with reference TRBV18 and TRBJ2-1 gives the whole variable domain NAGVMQNPRHLVRRRGQEARLRCSPMKGHSHVYWYRQLPEEGLKFMVYLQKENIIDESGMPKERFSAEFPKEGPSILRIQQVVRGDSAAYFCASSRMLQGVDEQFFGPGTRLTVL.

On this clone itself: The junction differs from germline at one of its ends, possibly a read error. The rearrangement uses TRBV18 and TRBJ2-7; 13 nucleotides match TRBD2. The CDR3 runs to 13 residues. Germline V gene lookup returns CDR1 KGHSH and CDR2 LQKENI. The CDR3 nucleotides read TGTGCCAGCTCACGGACTAGCGGGGGCCCGGTAGGCTTC. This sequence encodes CASSRTSGGPVGF.

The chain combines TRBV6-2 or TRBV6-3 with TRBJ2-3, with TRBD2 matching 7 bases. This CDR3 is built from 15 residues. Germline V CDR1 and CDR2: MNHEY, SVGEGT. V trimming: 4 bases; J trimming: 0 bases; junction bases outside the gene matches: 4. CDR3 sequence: CASSSGLTSTDTQYF. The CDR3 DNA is TGTGCCAGCAGTTCGGGACTAACTAGCACAGATACGCAGTATTTT.

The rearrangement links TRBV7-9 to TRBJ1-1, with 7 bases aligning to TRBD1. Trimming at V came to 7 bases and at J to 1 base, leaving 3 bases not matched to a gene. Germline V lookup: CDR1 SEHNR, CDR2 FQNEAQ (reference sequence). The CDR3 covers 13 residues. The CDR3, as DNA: TGTGCCAGCACCCAGGGGGGGAACACTGAAGCTTTCTTT. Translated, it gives CASTQGGNTEAFF.

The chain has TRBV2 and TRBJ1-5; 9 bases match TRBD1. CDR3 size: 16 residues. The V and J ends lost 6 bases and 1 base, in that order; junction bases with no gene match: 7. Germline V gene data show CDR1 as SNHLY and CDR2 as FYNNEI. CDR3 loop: CASRQDRGRSNQPQHF. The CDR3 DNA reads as TGTGCCAGCAGGCAAGACAGGGGGAGAAGCAATCAGCCCCAGCATTTT.

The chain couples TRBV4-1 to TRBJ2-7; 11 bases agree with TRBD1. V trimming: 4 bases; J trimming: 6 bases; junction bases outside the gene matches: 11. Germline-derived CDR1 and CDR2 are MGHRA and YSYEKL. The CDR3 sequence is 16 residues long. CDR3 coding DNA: TGCGCCAGCAGCCTCGTGACCGGACAGGGGGCTGGCGAGCAGTACTTC. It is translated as CASSLVTGQGAGEQYF.

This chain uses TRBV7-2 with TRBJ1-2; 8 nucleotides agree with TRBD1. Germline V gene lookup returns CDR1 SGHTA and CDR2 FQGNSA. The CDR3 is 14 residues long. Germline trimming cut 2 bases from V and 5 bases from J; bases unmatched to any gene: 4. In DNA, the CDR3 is TGTGCCAGCAGCTTACAGGGGGCGAGTTATGGCTACACCTTC. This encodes CASSLQGASYGYTF.

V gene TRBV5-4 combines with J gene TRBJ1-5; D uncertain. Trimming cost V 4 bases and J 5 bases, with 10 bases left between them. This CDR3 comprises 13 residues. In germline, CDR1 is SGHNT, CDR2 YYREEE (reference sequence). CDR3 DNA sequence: TGTGCCAGCAGCCCGGGTGAGGATCAGCCCCAGCATTTT. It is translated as CASSPGEDQPQHF.

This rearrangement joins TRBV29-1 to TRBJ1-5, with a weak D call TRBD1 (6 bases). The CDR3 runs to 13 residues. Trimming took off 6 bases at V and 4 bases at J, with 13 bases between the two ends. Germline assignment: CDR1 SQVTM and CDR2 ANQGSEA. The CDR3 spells CSVTGTQNQPQHF. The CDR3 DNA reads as TGCAGCGTCACCGGGACACAGAATCAGCCCCAGCATTTT.

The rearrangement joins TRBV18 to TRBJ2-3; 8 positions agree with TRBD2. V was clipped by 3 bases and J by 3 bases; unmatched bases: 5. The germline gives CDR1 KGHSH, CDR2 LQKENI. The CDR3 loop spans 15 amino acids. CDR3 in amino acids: CASSPLSGSTDTQYF. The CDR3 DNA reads TGTGCCAGCTCACCCCTCAGCGGGAGTACAGATACGCAGTATTTT.

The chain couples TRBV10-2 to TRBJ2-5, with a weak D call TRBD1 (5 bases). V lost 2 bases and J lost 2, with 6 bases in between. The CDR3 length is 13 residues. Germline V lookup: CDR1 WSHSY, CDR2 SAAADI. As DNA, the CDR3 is TGCGCCAGCAGTGAGACAGGACAAGAGACCCAGTACTTC. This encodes CASSETGQETQYF.

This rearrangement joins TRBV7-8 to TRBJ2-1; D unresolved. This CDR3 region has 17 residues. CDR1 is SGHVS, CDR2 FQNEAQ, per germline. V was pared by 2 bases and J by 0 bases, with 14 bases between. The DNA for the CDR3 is TGTGCCAGCAGCTTAATGATCCTCCGGAGCTCCTACAATGAGCAGTTCTTC. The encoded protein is CASSLMILRSSYNEQFF.

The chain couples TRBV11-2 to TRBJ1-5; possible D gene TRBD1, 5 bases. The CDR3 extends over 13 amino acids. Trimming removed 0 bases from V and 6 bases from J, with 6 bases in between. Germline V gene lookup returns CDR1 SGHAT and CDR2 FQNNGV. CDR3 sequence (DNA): TGTGCCAGCAGCTTAGATCAGGGTCAGCCCCAGCATTTT. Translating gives CASSLDQGQPQHF.

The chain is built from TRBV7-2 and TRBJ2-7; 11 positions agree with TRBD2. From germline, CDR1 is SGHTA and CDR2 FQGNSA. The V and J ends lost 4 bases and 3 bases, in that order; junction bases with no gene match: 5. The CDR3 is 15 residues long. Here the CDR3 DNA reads TGTGCCAGCAGCTCAGTTACTAGCGGGAGCTACGAGCAGTACTTC. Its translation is CASSSVTSGSYEQYF.

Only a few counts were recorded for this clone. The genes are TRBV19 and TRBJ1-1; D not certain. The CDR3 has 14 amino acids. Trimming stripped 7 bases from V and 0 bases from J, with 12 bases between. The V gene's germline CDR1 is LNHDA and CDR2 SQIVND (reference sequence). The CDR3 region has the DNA TGTGCCAGTAACGCAGCAGGTATGAACACTGAAGCTTTCTTT. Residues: CASNAAGMNTEAFF.

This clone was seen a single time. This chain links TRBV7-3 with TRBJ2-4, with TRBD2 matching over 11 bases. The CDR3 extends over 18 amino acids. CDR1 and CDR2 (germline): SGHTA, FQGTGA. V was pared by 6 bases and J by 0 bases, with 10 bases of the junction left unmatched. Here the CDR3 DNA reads TGTGCCAGCAGTCTTACTAGCGGGAGCCGTCGAGCCAAAAACATTCAGTACTTC. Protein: CASSLTSGSRRAKNIQYF.